Presented here are 29 T cell receptor beta chains from one specimen sequenced in a study of blood T cell repertoires in COVID-19. Data came from immunoSEQ multiplex PCR; TCRdb stores just in-frame clones and leaves some out. Seen here are approximately 170,000 clones, about 85% observed once, and the top ten hold approximately 13%. The sample consisted of peripheral blood. The receptors were sampled from a man between 65 and 85 years old who had recovered from COVID-19.

CDR3 residues: CASSLADRGSYEQYF. DNA of the CDR3: TGTGCCAGCAGCTTAGCGGACAGAGGCTCCTACGAGCAGTACTTC. The gene calls are TRBV7-6 and TRBJ2-7; D might be TRBD1 (6 bases). V gave up 0 bases and J gave up 0 bases, with 9 bases separating them. Looked up from germline, CDR1 is SGHVS and CDR2 is FNYEAQ. The CDR3 is 15 amino acids. Complete variable domain (other parts from reference TRBV7-6 and TRBJ2-7): GAGVSQSPRYKVTKRGQDVALRCDPISGHVSLYWYRQALGQGPEFLTYFNYEAQQDKSGLPNDRFSAERPEGSISTLTIQRTEQRDSAMYRCASSLADRGSYEQYFGPGTRLTVT.

This rearrangement joins TRBV28 to TRBJ1-6, with TRBD1 matching 8 bases. Germline CDR1 reads MDHEN; CDR2 reads SYDVKM. CDR3 length: 14 residues. The V segment lost 7 bases and the J segment 7 bases; nucleotides outside the gene matches: 6. The CDR3 here is CASTLGQANSPLHF. The DNA of the CDR3 is TGTGCCAGCACCCTGGGACAGGCCAATTCACCCCTCCACTTT. The variable domain in full, completed from reference TRBV28 and TRBJ1-6, reads DVKVTQSSRYLVKRTGEKVFLECVQDMDHENMFWYRQDPGLGLRLIYFSYDVKMKEKGDIPEGYSVSREKKERFSLILESASTNQTSMYLCASTLGQANSPLHFGNGTRLTVT.

In its sample, this clone was seen a few times. The rearrangement links TRBV19 to TRBJ2-1, with 10 bases fitting TRBD2. The CDR3 totals 16 residues. V lost 4 bases to trimming and J lost 7 bases; unmatched junction nucleotides: 10. Looked up from germline, CDR1 is LNHDA and CDR2 is SQIVND (reference sequence). Here the CDR3 DNA reads TGTGCCAGTAGTACCTCCTCTAGCGGGAGTTGGAATGAGCAGTTCTTC. Translated, it gives CASSTSSSGSWNEQFF.

The chain is built from TRBV5-1 and TRBJ1-2; maybe TRBD1 (5 bases). Deletions cut 0 bases from V and 4 bases from J, with 10 bases between. CDR3 length: 14 amino acids. Germline values: CDR1 SGHRS, CDR2 YFSETQ. The CDR3 DNA sequence: TGCGCCAGCAGCTTGGCGTCAGACAGCTATGGCTACACCTTC. As protein: CASSLASDSYGYTF.

The rearrangement joins TRBV7-8 to TRBJ2-3; D is unclear. The germline V gene has CDR1 SGHVS and CDR2 FQNEAQ. The CDR3 runs to 13 residues. Trimming stripped 1 base from V and 2 bases from J, with 4 bases between. In DNA form, the CDR3 reads TGTGCCAGCAGCTTAGATATCACAGATACGCAGTATTTT. Translated, it gives CASSLDITDTQYF.

CDR3 nucleotide sequence: TGTGCCTGGAGTCGACAGGGGGGAAATCAGCCCCAGCATTTT. It translates to CAWSRQGGNQPQHF. The V and J genes are TRBV30 and TRBJ1-5; 9 bases agree with TRBD1. V lost 2 bases to trimming and J lost 4 bases; unmatched junction nucleotides: 3. The CDR3 length is 14 residues. Germline V gene lookup returns CDR1 GTSNPN and CDR2 SVGIG (reference sequence). Full variable domain (rest looked up from reference TRBV30 and TRBJ1-5): SQTIHQWPATLVQPVGSPLSLECTVEGTSNPNLYWYRQAAGRGLQLLFYSVGIGQISSEVPQNLSASRPQDRQFILSSKKLLLSDSGFYLCAWSRQGGNQPQHFGDGTRLSIL.

This clone was picked up one time. The CDR3 here is CASSGDRGLTEAFF. The DNA of the CDR3 is TGTGCCAGCAGCGGGGACAGGGGGCTCACTGAAGCTTTCTTT. V usage is TRBV6-5 and J usage is TRBJ1-1, with 12 nucleotides matching TRBD1. The CDR3 runs 14 residues. V lost 6 bases to trimming and J lost 4 bases; unmatched junction nucleotides: 3. Looked up from germline, CDR1 is MNHEY and CDR2 is SVGAGI.

This sequence joins TRBV5-1 and TRBJ2-5, with 10 nucleotides matching TRBD1. V lost 4 bases and J lost 3; bases outside the gene matches: 3. From germline, CDR1 is SGHRS and CDR2 YFSETQ. The CDR3 loop spans 14 amino acids. The CDR3 coding sequence is TGCGCCAGCAGCAAGGGGACAGGGGAAGAGACCCAGTACTTC. Amino acids: CASSKGTGEETQYF.

This chain links TRBV9 with TRBJ2-1, with TRBD1 identical over 9 bases. The germline V gene encodes CDR1 SGDLS and CDR2 YYNGEE. The CDR3 is made up of 15 amino acids. V shed 4 bases and J 8 bases; nucleotides not matched to a gene: 10. The CDR3 sequence is CASSIRQGGLDEQFF. CDR3 in DNA: TGTGCCAGCAGCATCCGACAGGGGGGCTTAGATGAGCAGTTCTTC.

This chain links TRBV7-8 with TRBJ2-3; D unresolved. The CDR3 totals 12 residues. CDR1 and CDR2 from the germline V gene are SGHVS and FQNEAQ. Trimming took 6 bases from V and 0 from J, leaving 4 bases between them. CDR3 in amino acids: CASSLSTDTQYF. The CDR3 DNA sequence: TGTGCCAGCAGTCTTAGCACAGATACGCAGTATTTT.

The chain uses TRBV27 and TRBJ1-2, with a tentative D call TRBD1 (6 bases). The CDR3 is 14 amino acids. The germline V gene has CDR1 MNHEY and CDR2 SMNVEV (reference sequence). V lost 2 bases and J lost 4, with 11 bases in between. The CDR3 coding sequence is TGTGCCAGCAGTTTAAGTGGACAGATCTATGGCTACACCTTC. This encodes CASSLSGQIYGYTF.

The V gene is TRBV18, the J gene TRBJ1-5, with 7 bases fitting TRBD1. CDR3 length: 17 residues. Germline trimming cut 2 bases from V and 0 bases from J; bases unmatched to any gene: 7. CDR1 and CDR2 (germline): KGHSH, LQKENI. In DNA, the CDR3 is TGTGCCAGCTCACCATACGCCGGGACAGTTAGCAATCAGCCCCAGCATTTT. This encodes CASSPYAGTVSNQPQHF. The full variable domain, completed using reference TRBV18 and TRBJ1-5, is NAGVMQNPRHLVRRRGQEARLRCSPMKGHSHVYWYRQLPEEGLKFMVYLQKENIIDESGMPKERFSAEFPKEGPSILRIQQVVRGDSAAYFCASSPYAGTVSNQPQHFGDGTRLSIL.

This clone was seen a handful of times. The gene calls are TRBV6-5 and TRBJ2-2; 13 nucleotides line up with TRBD2. V shed 4 bases, J shed 6 bases, and the junction held 5 bases outside the gene matches. The germline gives CDR1 MNHEY, CDR2 SVGAGI. CDR3 size: 16 residues. The CDR3: CASSSRTSGRSGELFF. CDR3 nucleotides: TGTGCCAGCAGTTCTCGGACTAGCGGGAGATCCGGGGAGCTGTTTTTT.

The CDR3 bases are TGTGCCAGCAGTGATCCAAGGACACTCTCCTACAATGAGCAGTTCTTC. This translates into CASSDPRTLSYNEQFF. The chain couples TRBV2 to TRBJ2-1, with D possibly TRBD1 on 5 matching bases. This CDR3 is built from 16 residues. Germline-derived CDR1 and CDR2 are SNHLY and FYNNEI. V lost 3 bases and J 0 bases, leaving 12 bases between the germline ends.

V gene TRBV5-5 combines with J gene TRBJ2-2; TRBD1 aligns across 10 bases. Germline trimming cut 7 bases from V and 5 bases from J; bases unmatched to any gene: 8. Germline lookup yields CDR1 SGHKS and CDR2 YYEKEE (reference sequence). CDR3 length: 15 amino acids. CDR3 protein: CASSGTGVNTGELFF. CDR3 nucleotide sequence: TGTGCCAGCTCCGGGACAGGGGTAAATACCGGGGAGCTGTTTTTT. The full variable domain, completed using reference TRBV5-5 and TRBJ2-2, is DAGVTQSPTHLIKTRGQQVTLRCSPISGHKSVSWYQQVLGQGPQFIFQYYEKEERGRGNFPDRFSARQFPNYSSELNVNALLLGDSALYLCASSGTGVNTGELFFGEGSRLTVL.

The chain carries TRBV2 and TRBJ2-7, with D uncertain. The CDR3 length is 14 residues. Trimming stripped 4 bases from V and 3 bases from J, with 13 bases between. Looked up from germline, CDR1 is SNHLY and CDR2 is FYNNEI. The CDR3 sequence is CASSASWRSYEQYF. CDR3 nucleotide sequence: TGTGCCAGCAGTGCTAGTTGGCGGAGCTACGAGCAGTACTTC. Full variable domain (remainder filled in from reference TRBV2 and TRBJ2-7): EPEVTQTPSHQVTQMGQEVILRCVPISNHLYFYWYRQILGQKVEFLVSFYNNEISEKSEIFDDQFSVERPDGSNFTLKIRSTKLEDSAMYFCASSASWRSYEQYFGPGTRLTVT.

This clone was counted once. The V call is TRBV2, the J call TRBJ2-3, with a tentative D call TRBD1 (6 bases). Germline V gives CDR1 SNHLY, CDR2 FYNNEI. Trimming took off 8 bases at V and 0 bases at J, with 12 bases between the two ends. The CDR3 contains 14 residues. CDR3 sequence: CASSTQGSTDTQYF. As DNA, the CDR3 is TGTGCCAGCTCGACACAGGGTAGCACAGATACGCAGTATTTT.

This clone was detected a few times. The rearrangement links TRBV19 to TRBJ2-1; 7 bases line up with TRBD2. Germline CDR1 LNHDA, CDR2 SQIVND (reference sequence). Trimming took 1 base from V and 2 from J; bases not matched to a gene: 2. This CDR3 is built from 15 residues. For the CDR3, the DNA is TGTGCCAGTAGTATAGCTAGCGGAACCTACAATGAGCAGTTCTTC. This codes for CASSIASGTYNEQFF.

This clone was counted a few times. The chain has TRBV6-5 and TRBJ1-6; the D gene is possibly TRBD1 (5 bases). This CDR3 has 14 amino acids. Germline CDR1 and CDR2: MNHEY and SVGAGI. Trimming took off 6 bases at V and 7 bases at J, with 13 bases between the two ends. The CDR3, as DNA: TGTGCCAGCAGGGTAGAACAGGACAATTCACCCCTCCACTTT. Residues: CASRVEQDNSPLHF.

The V gene is TRBV6-4, the J gene TRBJ1-1, with unresolved D. Germline loops: CDR1 MRHNA, CDR2 SNTAGT. This CDR3 contains 16 residues. V lost 8 bases to trimming and J lost 0 bases, with 19 bases between them. The CDR3 region is CASPSAETNLNTEAFF. The CDR3, as DNA: TGTGCCAGCCCGTCCGCGGAGACGAACCTGAACACTGAAGCTTTCTTT.

This rearrangement joins TRBV3-1 (or the pseudogene TRBV3-2) to TRBJ2-3; 8 bases align to TRBD1. V lost 1 base and J lost 3; bases outside the gene matches: 12. CDR1 is LGHDT, CDR2 YNNKEL, per germline (reference sequence). The CDR3 has 18 amino acids. CDR3 region: CASSQGQTGGWSTDTQYF. DNA of the CDR3: TGTGCCAGCAGCCAAGGGCAAACAGGGGGATGGAGTACAGATACGCAGTATTTT.

This clone was detected only once. The chain links TRBV15 to TRBJ1-6; D is unresolved. V gave up 0 bases and J gave up 0 bases, with 18 bases separating them. This CDR3 spans 20 amino acids. Germline lookup yields CDR1 LNHNV and CDR2 YYDKDF (reference sequence). The DNA for the CDR3 is TGTGCCACCAGCAGAGATACGATAGCGGCTGTGAGCTCCTATAATTCACCCCTCCACTTT. Protein: CATSRDTIAAVSSYNSPLHF.

J is TRBJ1-5 and V is TRBV6-5, with D possibly being TRBD1 (5 bases). Deletions cut 2 bases from V and 4 bases from J, with 12 bases between. The germline V gene encodes CDR1 MNHEY and CDR2 SVGAGI. The CDR3 loop spans 15 amino acids. CDR3 DNA: TGTGCCAGCAGTTACGATAGTCAGGGTAATCAGCCCCAGCATTTT. This codes for CASSYDSQGNQPQHF.

This sequence joins TRBV9 and TRBJ1-2, with D uncertain. The length of the CDR3 is 11 residues. In germline, CDR1 is SGDLS, CDR2 YYNGEE. The ends were cut back, 5 bases at V and 4 bases at J, with 6 bases in the middle. The DNA for the CDR3 is TGTGCCAGCAGGGAGGGCTATGGCTACACCTTC. It translates to CASREGYGYTF. Using reference TRBV9 and TRBJ1-2 for the parts outside the CDR3, the full variable domain is DSGVTQTPKHLITATGQRVTLRCSPRSGDLSVYWYQQSLDQGLQFLIQYYNGEERAKGNILERFSAQQFPDLHSELNLSSLELGDSALYFCASREGYGYTFGSGTRLTVV.

The V and J genes are TRBV5-5 and TRBJ1-5; 7 bases fit TRBD1. This CDR3 has 14 amino acids. Germline V gene data show CDR1 as SGHKS and CDR2 as YYEKEE (reference sequence). V was pared by 2 bases and J by 7 bases, with 6 bases of the junction left unmatched. CDR3 amino acids: CASSFDNRGQPQHF. The CDR3 nucleotides read TGTGCCAGCAGCTTTGACAACAGGGGCCAGCCCCAGCATTTT.

The sample holds one count of this clone. The rearrangement joins TRBV5-1 to TRBJ2-1; tentative D call: TRBD2 (6 bases). Trimming took off 3 bases at V and 2 bases at J, with 9 bases between the two ends. The CDR3 totals 14 residues. The V gene's germline CDR1 is SGHRS and CDR2 YFSETQ. CDR3 sequence (DNA): TGCGCCAGCAGCTATAGCGGAACCTACAATGAGCAGTTCTTC. As protein: CASSYSGTYNEQFF.

This clone is deemed medium-sized (0.01 to 0.1%). V usage is TRBV19 and J usage is TRBJ2-2, with D possibly matching TRBD1 (6 bases). The CDR3 has 19 amino acids. Germline V gives CDR1 LNHDA, CDR2 SQIVND (reference sequence). The V end lost 1 base, the J end lost 3 bases, and 21 bases lay between the germline ends. This CDR3 reads CASSIGVRDTKRDTGELFF. The CDR3 DNA reads TGTGCCAGTAGTATAGGGGTACGGGACACAAAACGCGACACCGGGGAGCTGTTTTTT.

The chain uses TRBV6-5 and TRBJ1-1; D gene uncertain. In germline, CDR1 is MNHEY, CDR2 SVGAGI. Trimming removed 5 bases at V and 4 bases at J, with 8 bases between. The CDR3 length is 12 residues. CDR3 loop: CASSPGRTEAFF. The DNA for the CDR3 is TGTGCCAGCAGTCCGGGTCGCACTGAAGCTTTCTTT.

The rearrangement links TRBV18 to TRBJ2-7; tentatively, D is TRBD1 (6 bases). Germline V gene sequence: CDR1 KGHSH, CDR2 LQKENI. Trimming took 3 bases from V and 1 from J, leaving 10 bases between them. The CDR3 has 14 amino acids. The CDR3 nucleotides read TGTGCCAGCTCACCCACACAGGGATCCTACGAGCAGTACTTC. It codes for CASSPTQGSYEQYF.